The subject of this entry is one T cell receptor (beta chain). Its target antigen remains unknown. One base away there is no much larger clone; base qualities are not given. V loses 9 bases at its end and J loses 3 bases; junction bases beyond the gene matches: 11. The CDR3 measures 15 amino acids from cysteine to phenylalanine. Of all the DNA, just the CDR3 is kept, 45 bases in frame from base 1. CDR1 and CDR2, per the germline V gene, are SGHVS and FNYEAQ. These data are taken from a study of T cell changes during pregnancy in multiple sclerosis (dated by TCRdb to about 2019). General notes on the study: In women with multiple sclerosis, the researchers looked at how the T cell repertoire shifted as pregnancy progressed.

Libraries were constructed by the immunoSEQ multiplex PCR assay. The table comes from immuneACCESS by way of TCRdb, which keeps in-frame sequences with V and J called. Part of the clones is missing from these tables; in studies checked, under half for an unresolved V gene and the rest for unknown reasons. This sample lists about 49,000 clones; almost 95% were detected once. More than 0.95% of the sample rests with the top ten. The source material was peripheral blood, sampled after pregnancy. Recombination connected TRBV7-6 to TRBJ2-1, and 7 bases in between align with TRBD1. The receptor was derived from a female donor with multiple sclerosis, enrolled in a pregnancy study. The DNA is TGTGCCAGGGAATGGTGGGACAGTTACTACAATGAGCAGTTCTTC. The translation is CAREWWDSYYNEQFF.